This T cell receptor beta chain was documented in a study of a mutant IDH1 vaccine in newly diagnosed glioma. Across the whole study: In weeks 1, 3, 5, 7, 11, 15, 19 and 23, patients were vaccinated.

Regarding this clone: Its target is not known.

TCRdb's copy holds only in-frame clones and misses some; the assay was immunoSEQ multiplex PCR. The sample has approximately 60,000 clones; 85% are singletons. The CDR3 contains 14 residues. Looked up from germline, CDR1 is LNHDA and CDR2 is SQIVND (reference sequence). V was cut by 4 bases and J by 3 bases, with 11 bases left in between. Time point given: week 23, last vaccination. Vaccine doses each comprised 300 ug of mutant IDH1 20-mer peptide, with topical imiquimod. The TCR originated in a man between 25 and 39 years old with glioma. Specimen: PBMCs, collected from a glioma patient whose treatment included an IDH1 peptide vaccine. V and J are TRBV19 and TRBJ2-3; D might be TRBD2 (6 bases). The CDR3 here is CASSNRGGTDTQYF. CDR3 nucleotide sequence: TGTGCCAGTAGTAACCGGGGAGGAACAGATACGCAGTATTTT. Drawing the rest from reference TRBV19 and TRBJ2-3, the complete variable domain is DGGITQSPKYLFRKEGQNVTLSCEQNLNHDAMYWYRQDPGQGLRLIYYSQIVNDFQKGDIAEGYSVSREKKESFPLTVTSAQKNPTAFYLCASSNRGGTDTQYFGPGTRLTVL.